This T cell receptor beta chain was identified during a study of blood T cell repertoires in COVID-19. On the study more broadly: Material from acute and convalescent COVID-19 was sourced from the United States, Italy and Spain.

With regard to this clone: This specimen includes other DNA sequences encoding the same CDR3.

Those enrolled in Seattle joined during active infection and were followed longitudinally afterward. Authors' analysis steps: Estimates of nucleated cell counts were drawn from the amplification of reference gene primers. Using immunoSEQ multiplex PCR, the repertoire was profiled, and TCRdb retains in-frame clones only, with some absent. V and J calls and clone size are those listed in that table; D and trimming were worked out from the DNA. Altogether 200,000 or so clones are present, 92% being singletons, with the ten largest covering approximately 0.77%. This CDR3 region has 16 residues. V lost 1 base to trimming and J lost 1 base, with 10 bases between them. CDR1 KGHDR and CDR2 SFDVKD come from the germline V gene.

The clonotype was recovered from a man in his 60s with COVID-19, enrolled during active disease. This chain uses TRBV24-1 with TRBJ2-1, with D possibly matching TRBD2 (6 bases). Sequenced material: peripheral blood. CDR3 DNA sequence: TGTGCCACCAGTGATTTCTCCGGGAGTTCCTACAATGAGCAGTTCTTC. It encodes CATSDFSGSSYNEQFF.